The 10 T cell receptor beta chains listed next were all sequenced from one sample in a study of blood T cells in healthy people across ages. Alongside a J-beta primer mix, a sample-barcoded 5' primer served in a second PCR lasting about 7 to 12 cycles. A single record per CDR3 protein comes from TCRdb applying MiXCR to the 5' RACE reads. The sample consists of some 890,000 distinct CDR3 sequences, 25% to 30% of them appearing once. The sample was also linked to a second study, of T cells of mothers and their children.

Sample: blood. All receptors come from a woman aged 40 to 55 in good health.

This clonotype was recorded a few times. The rearrangement links TRBV20-1 to TRBJ1-2, with D possibly TRBD1 on 5 matching bases. Germline lookup yields CDR1 DFQATT and CDR2 SNEGSKA (reference sequence). The CDR3 consists of 13 residues. V lost 7 bases, J lost 2 bases, and 14 bases lay in between. CDR3 nucleotides: TGCAGTGTTGACAGCTCGTTAAACTATGGCTACACCTTC. Its translation is CSVDSSLNYGYTF.

This sequence joins TRBV5-1 and TRBJ2-5; perhaps D is TRBD1 or TRBD2 (5 bases each). V shed 0 bases and J shed 2 bases, with 14 bases lying between them. Germline V CDR1 and CDR2: SGHRS, YFSETQ. The CDR3 totals 16 residues. CDR3 sequence: CASSLGLVGTQETQYF. CDR3 DNA sequence: TGCGCCAGCAGCTTGGGCCTAGTGGGGACGCAAGAGACCCAGTACTTC.

With respect to this clonotype: This may come from a read error, since a much larger clone is one base off. The V and J genes are TRBV5-1 and TRBJ2-3; maybe TRBD1 (6 bases). Trimming stripped 10 bases from V and 3 bases from J, with 18 bases between. CDR3 size: 14 residues. Germline V gives CDR1 SGHRS, CDR2 YFSETQ. In DNA, the CDR3 is TGCGCCGGCACAAAACAGGGAGTGACAGATACGCAGTATTTT. The encoded protein is CAGTKQGVTDTQYF.

This clonotype showed up just a few times. The chain recombines TRBV7-9 with TRBJ1-2, with D perhaps matching TRBD1 (5 bases). Germline values: CDR1 SEHNR, CDR2 FQNEAQ (reference sequence). The CDR3 is 13 amino acids. V was clipped by 5 bases and J by 1 base, with 8 bases between them. CDR3 loop: CASSEGVNYGYTF. The CDR3 nucleotides are TGTGCCAGCAGCGAAGGGGTTAACTATGGCTACACCTTC.

The rearrangement links TRBV20-1 to TRBJ2-1; tentative D call: TRBD2 (6 bases). The CDR3 runs 17 residues. With 1 base removed from V and 2 bases from J, the gap between germline ends came to 18 bases. In germline, CDR1 is DFQATT, CDR2 SNEGSKA (reference sequence). The chain's CDR3 is CSARGRLGGYPYNEQFF. The CDR3 bases are TGCAGTGCTAGAGGCCGACTGGGGGGATATCCCTACAATGAGCAGTTCTTC.

This chain links TRBV7-9 with TRBJ1-4, with TRBD1 matching 7 bases. Germline loops: CDR1 SEHNR, CDR2 FQNEAQ (reference sequence). CDR3 length: 16 residues. With 4 bases clipped from V and 5 bases from J, the junction kept 10 bases outside the gene matches. CDR3 nucleotide sequence: TGTGCCAGCAGCTCGTCTCGACAGGGCATAAATGAAAAACTGTTTTTT. Translating gives CASSSSRQGINEKLFF. Filled out from reference TRBV7-9 and TRBJ1-4, the complete variable domain reads DTGVSQNPRHKITKRGQNVTFRCDPISEHNRLYWYRQTLGQGPEFLTYFQNEAQLEKSRLLSDRFSAERPKGSFSTLEIQRTEQGDSAMYLCASSSSRQGINEKLFFGSGTQLSVL.

This clonotype was detected ten times or more. This sequence joins TRBV3-1 and TRBJ2-1; 8 bases match TRBD1. V trimming: 3 bases; J trimming: 4 bases; junction bases outside the gene matches: 8. Germline V gives CDR1 LGHDT, CDR2 YNNKEL (reference sequence). CDR3 size: 16 residues. CDR3 in amino acids: CASSHFRDRLYNEQFF. The CDR3 DNA reads TGTGCCAGCAGCCACTTCCGGGACAGGCTTTACAATGAGCAGTTCTTC.

As concerns this clonotype: A junction end diverges from the germline sequence, so it may reflect a read error. The chain carries TRBV9 and TRBJ2-1, with 8 bases identical to TRBD1. CDR1 and CDR2 (germline): SGDLS, YYNGEE. The CDR3 runs 15 residues. The CDR3 DNA follows: TGTGCCAGCAGCGTAGCAGGGGGCACTTACAATGGGCAGTTCTTC. As protein: CASSVAGGTYNGQFF.

Points on this clonotype: A much larger clone lies one base from this, so it may be a read error. V is TRBV11-2 and J is TRBJ2-7; D possibly corresponds to TRBD2 (6 bases). The last part of the DNA fits TRBJ2-5 better; the J call may be wrong. In germline, CDR1 is SGHAT, CDR2 FQNNGV. The CDR3 sequence is 18 residues long. The CDR3 DNA reads TGTGCCGGCAGCTCACCCTTTCAACGGGGGAGGTCGGGAGAGACCCAGTACTTC. Translated, it gives CAGSSPFQRGRSGETQYF.

The V and J genes are TRBV20-1 and TRBJ1-1, with TRBD1 matching over 7 bases. The germline CDR1 and CDR2 sequences are DFQATT and SNEGSKA (reference sequence). The V gene end was trimmed by 7 bases and the J gene end by 2 bases; junction bases not matched to a gene: 13. This CDR3 spans 15 amino acids. The CDR3 loop reads CSVKQGPGVNTEAFF. In nucleotides, the CDR3 is TGCAGTGTTAAACAGGGGCCTGGGGTTAACACTGAAGCTTTCTTT.